Reported below is one T cell receptor (beta chain). This specimen belongs to a study of blood T cell repertoires in COVID-19. Study at large: The cDNA or gDNA used as material had been derived from T cells, B-cell-depleted T cells, or PBMCs.

The CDR3 totals 17 residues. V lost 7 bases to trimming and J lost 2 bases; unmatched junction nucleotides: 8. Germline CDR1 reads MDHEN; CDR2 reads SYDVKM. Authors' processing steps: Using reference gene primer amplification, nucleated cell counts were estimated. The repertoire was sequenced with immunoSEQ multiplex PCR; TCRdb's copy has only in-frame clones and lacks some. Clone size and V and J calls were adopted from that table, with D and trimming inferred from the DNA. This table has some 56,000 clones, about 70% appearing once. The sample taken for sequencing was peripheral blood. The genes are TRBV28 and TRBJ2-7; TRBD2 aligns across 16 bases. The origin of this receptor is a woman aged 45-59 years with active or convalescent COVID-19. The chain's CDR3 is CASTLIGTSGRAYEQYF. CDR3 coding DNA: TGTGCCAGCACCCTTATTGGGACTAGCGGGAGGGCCTACGAGCAGTACTTC.